The 5 T cell receptor beta chains below were found in one sample sequenced in a study of response to subunit inactivated influenza vaccine. TCRdb passed the RT-PCR reads through MiXCR, listing each CDR3 protein once. The repertoire includes under 500,000 distinct CDR3 sequences, over 9.5% of them detected once, and 9.5% to 15% sits in the top ten. The specimen comprised PBMCs from blood, sampled more than 35 days after vaccination. The receptors stem from a middle-aged man who received an inactivated influenza vaccine.

The chain recombines TRBV12-3 or TRBV12-4 with TRBJ1-6; D is unclear. V shed 6 bases and J shed 9 bases, with 9 bases lying between them. This CDR3 has 12 amino acids. CDR3: CASSSTRSPLHF. CDR3 DNA: TGTGCCAGCAGCTCGACCCGTTCACCCCTCCACTTT.

This clonotype was seen many times. The V gene is TRBV10-3, the J gene TRBJ1-4; TRBD1 aligns across 8 bases. Germline V lookup: CDR1 ENHRY, CDR2 SYGVKD. This CDR3 is 12 amino acids long. V dropped 10 bases and J dropped 5; count of bases not matched to a gene: 3. The CDR3 DNA reads as TGTGCCACCGGGACAGGAAATGAAAAACTGTTTTTT. Encoded protein: CATGTGNEKLFF.

This clonotype was counted a few times. J is TRBJ1-2 and V is TRBV30, with D perhaps matching TRBD1 (5 bases). Trimming left V 3 bases short and J 4 bases short, with 15 bases between. This CDR3 is built from 14 residues. Germline CDR1 reads GTSNPN; CDR2 reads SVGIG (reference sequence). In DNA, the CDR3 is TGTGCCTGGAGGCAGCAAGGGACTTTCTATGGCTACACCTTC. It codes for CAWRQQGTFYGYTF.

This clonotype was found many times. The chain uses TRBV10-3 and TRBJ2-3; D is uncertain. The CDR3 runs 11 residues. Trimming cost V 2 bases and J 14 bases, with 11 bases left between them. The V gene's germline CDR1 is ENHRY and CDR2 SYGVKD. The CDR3 coding sequence is TGTGCCATCAGTGAGAACCTGGAAATGTATTTT. This codes for CAISENLEMYF.

The chain combines TRBV7-9 with TRBJ1-1; weak D call: TRBD1 (5 bases). Germline CDR1 and CDR2: SEHNR and FQNEAQ (reference sequence). There are 14 residues in the CDR3. V shed 4 bases and J shed 7 bases, with 16 bases lying between them. The CDR3 is CASSSQVWGIEAFF. In nucleotides, the CDR3 is TGTGCCAGCAGCTCACAGGTTTGGGGGATTGAAGCTTTCTTT.